This T cell receptor (beta chain) was documented in a study of blood T cell repertoires in COVID-19 (dated by TCRdb to about 2020). Regarding the research as a whole: The collaborator samples originated in the United States, Italy and Spain and spanned the acute and convalescent phases of COVID-19. Samples were obtained from the ongoing ImmuneRACE study (first 160 participants) and from 1,254 subjects provided by 6 global collaborators. Subjects who had been exposed to COVID-19, were actively infected with it, or had recovered from it provided the deeply sampled blood TCRbeta repertoires that made up the dataset. Where HLA class I and class II types were available, the types were taken from metadata supplied by the sample provider, not from assay-based typing. The prospective study material was composed of cDNA or gDNA derived from T cells, B-cell-depleted T cells, or PBMCs. A de-identified subject ID, COVID-19 status, age in years and sex were almost always included in the sample metadata. The repertoires were released in a freely available public database meant as a resource for research on the immune response to SARS-CoV-2.

Its CDR3 holds 16 amino acids, cysteine through phenylalanine. Here the CDR3 DNA is all that survives: 48 bases in frame from base 1. Per the germline V gene (reference sequence), LGHDT is the CDR1 and YNNKEL is the CDR2. At the junction V is shortened by 6 bases and J by 2 bases; bases outside the gene matches: 5. TCRbeta CDR3 regions were amplified from genomic DNA by means of the immunoSEQ Assay, a bias-controlled multiplex PCR. The study's own analysis went as follows. Nucleated cell counts per sample were estimated from amplification of reference gene primers within the assay. To quantify the absolute abundance of each unique TCRbeta CDR3 rearrangement, sequence reads were collapsed and filtered. For each sample, productive Simpson clonality was calculated as the square root of Simpson's diversity index across productive rearrangements. Held by TCRdb, this immuneACCESS table contains in-frame sequences only and omits some clones. Under half of the omission traces to an unresolved V gene where checked; the cause of the rest is unknown. That table is the source of V, J and clone size, and D and trimming were worked out from the DNA. The sample yields 25,000 to 30,000 clones; 80% to 90% were counted once. About 9.5% of the sample comes from the top ten.

Whole blood was collected in K2EDTA tubes by collaborating institutions according to the institutions' own protocols. For TCRbeta analysis, collaborators shipped samples in one of three forms: frozen whole blood, isolated PBMCs, or DNA extracted from either of those sample types. General findings and caveats noted by the study authors: Clinical and demographic metadata were provided uncurated, with the amount varying by source and participant.

This clone was seen a handful of times. What antigen it recognizes has not been identified. Nothing much larger sits one base from this clone, and base qualities are not available. The chain links TRBV3-1 (or the pseudogene TRBV3-2) with TRBJ2-7; 15 middle bases align to TRBD2. Sequences were obtained from peripheral blood. This receptor was identified in a man aged 60 to 75 with acute or convalescent COVID-19. The encoded CDR3 is CASSLGLAGGAYEQYF. The sequenced DNA: TGTGCCAGCAGTTTGGGACTAGCGGGAGGAGCCTACGAGCAGTACTTC.